Given below is one T cell receptor beta chain in context. This clonotype was counted between two and nine times. Its antigen remains undetermined. Nothing much larger sits one base from this clone, and base qualities are not available. The intended sense of this specimen's treatment or condition label: allogeneic hematopoietic cell transplantation with graft depleted of TCRalphabeta T cells and CD19 B cells. The transplant recipients were children given TCRalphabeta/CD19-depleted allogeneic hematopoietic cell grafts. The entry originates in a study of T-cell reconstitution after alpha-beta-depleted transplantation in children (dated by TCRdb to between 2015 and 2016). Broadly, across the study: Using TCR repertoire profiling, the study followed T-cell immune reconstitution in a quantitative way in children after TCRalphabeta/CD19-depleted allogeneic hematopoietic cell transplantation.

Counted from cysteine to phenylalanine, this CDR3 has 15 amino acids. Kept here is only the CDR3 DNA, which spans 45 bases and is read in frame from base 1. The germline V gene (reference sequence) gives CDR1 as LGHDT and CDR2 as YNNKEL. Between the V and J ends, shortened by 0 bases and 7 bases respectively, the junction contains 13 bases. Paper-wide results and their limitations: In some patients, high TCRbeta diversity at day 60 was attributed to recipient T cells and intrathymic progenitors that had survived conditioning. Apparently early alphabetaT-cell count recovery about two months after transplant reportedly relied on only several hundred rapidly expanded clones derived from non-depleted graft cells. Hyperexpanded clone frequencies declined over subsequent months; after one year, T-cell counts and TCRbeta diversity were mostly attributed to newly produced T cells.

Libraries were prepared through PCR. Instrument used: Illumina HiSeq 2500. To normalize quantification of the TCRbeta repertoire, the TCR libraries were built with molecular barcoding that relied on unique molecular identifiers. Through fastp at Q25 and MiXCR, TCRdb rebuilt clones from the public reads, retaining in-frame beta chains. Records with the same CDR3 protein are collapsed into one entry carrying the most frequent genes and DNA. This sample holds more than 400,000 distinct CDR3 sequences; around two fifths were observed only once. Under 30% of the sample is held by the ten biggest clonotypes.

The sample here was PBMCs, taken before TCRalphabeta/CD19-depleted stem cell transplant. This TCR was recovered from a girl aged 2 to 10 with aplastic anemia, due to receive a stem cell transplant. The chain was built from TRBV3-1 and TRBJ1-5, and TRBD1 may be the D gene, going by 6 matching bases. Here the CDR3 is given as CASSQDPTGLQPQHF. The nucleotides read TGTGCCAGCAGCCAAGATCCCACAGGGCTGCAGCCCCAGCATTTT.